Listed below are T cell receptor beta chains from one sample, sequenced in a study of OX40 agonist ivuxolimab in advanced cancers. Assay: immunoSEQ multiplex PCR; the TCRdb copy retains only in-frame clones and omits some. The data show about 64,000 clones, roughly four fifths seen once. The sample in question was CD4+ or CD8+ T cells sorted from blood, obtained in a trial of the OX40 agonist ivuxolimab. Receptors were obtained from an adult with an advanced solid tumor such as melanoma, head and neck, liver or kidney cancer. Both conserved end residues are trimmed from each CDR3. The order of the fields is V gene, J gene, clone size, CDR3 protein. Not all rows give a size; the values are once, few, many and, for expanded clones, a class.

V: TRBV19
J: TRBJ2-1
size: once
CDR3: ASRRAGSSYNEQF

V: TRBV5-1
J: TRBJ1-1
size: .
CDR3: ASSLGRGQGHMIMNTEAF

V: TRBV7-9
J: TRBJ1-3
size: .
CDR3: ASSPGQMSGNTIY

V: TRBV5-5
J: TRBJ2-7
size: .
CDR3: ASSLVRAALSYEQY

V: TRBV7-6
J: TRBJ1-1
size: .
CDR3: ASSPNHFSGAEAF

V: TRBV4-1
J: TRBJ1-1
size: once
CDR3: ASSQESSRLTVDTEAF

V: TRBV6-5
J: TRBJ2-5
size: .
CDR3: ASSQGLARTQY

V: TRBV9
J: TRBJ2-1
size: .
CDR3: ASSVGRWRNEQF

V: TRBV7-9
J: TRBJ1-2
size: .
CDR3: ASSFPGTGYGYT

V: TRBV4-1
J: TRBJ1-5
size: .
CDR3: ASSQVGQGASNQPQH

V: TRBV4-1
J: TRBJ1-2
size: .
CDR3: ASTQIPPSAITNYGYT

V: TRBV6-5
J: TRBJ1-1
size: once
CDR3: ASSAEGKNTEAF

V: TRBV11-2
J: TRBJ1-1
size: .
CDR3: ASRLWMRGANTEAF

V: TRBV19
J: TRBJ2-3
size: .
CDR3: ASSRLGQPTDTQY

V: TRBV19
J: TRBJ2-3
size: .
CDR3: ASSRGIQHTDTQY

V: TRBV27
J: TRBJ1-1
size: once
CDR3: ASSLYQGARTEAF

V: TRBV2
J: TRBJ1-2
size: .
CDR3: AIQTGGNYGYT

V: TRBV27
J: TRBJ2-6
size: .
CDR3: ASSRAPGQTTGANVLT

V: TRBV2
J: TRBJ2-2
size: .
CDR3: ASSEMTAFGFTGELF

V: TRBV19
J: TRBJ1-6
size: once
CDR3: ASSSPHDSPLH

V: TRBV11-2
J: TRBJ1-4
size: .
CDR3: ASSSPPGQAELF

V: TRBV5-5
J: TRBJ1-4
size: .
CDR3: ASSLLGIATNEKLF

V: TRBV7-2
J: TRBJ2-5
size: .
CDR3: ASSSPGSQETQY

V: TRBV7-2
J: TRBJ2-1
size: once
CDR3: ASGDRNNEQF

V: TRBV6-5
J: TRBJ2-7
size: once
CDR3: ASSFPAGQGGEQY